The 5 T cell receptor beta chains below all came from one sample that was sequenced in a study of blood T cell repertoires in COVID-19. Here immunoSEQ multiplex PCR was the method, and the copy in TCRdb shows in-frame clones only, minus some. Of about 270,000 clones in the sample, approximately 85% are singletons; the top ten hold more than 9.5%. The source material was peripheral blood. The receptors originated from a woman in her seventies with acute or convalescent COVID-19.

A few counts support this clone. The gene calls are TRBV7-9 and TRBJ1-1; 7 bases line up with TRBD1. This CDR3 has 13 amino acids. CDR1 SEHNR and CDR2 FQNEAQ come from the germline V gene (reference sequence). V lost 5 bases and J lost 8; bases outside the gene matches: 8. The CDR3 DNA reads as TGTGCCAGCAGCCGACAACAGGGGAGCGAAGCTTTCTTT. Its translation is CASSRQQGSEAFF.

V and J are TRBV5-1 and TRBJ2-6; 7 bases are a match to TRBD2. With V trimmed by 4 bases and J by 2 bases, 6 bases remained unmatched. Germline CDR1 is SGHRS and CDR2 is YFSETQ. The CDR3 totals 16 residues. In nucleotides, the CDR3 is TGCGCCAGCAGCGGATACGCGGGGGCTGGGGCCAACGTCCTGACTTTC. It specifies CASSGYAGAGANVLTF.

The chain is built from TRBV10-3 and TRBJ2-2; possible D gene TRBD1, 5 bases. Per germline, CDR1 ENHRY and CDR2 SYGVKD. V was clipped by 7 bases and J by 0 bases, with 12 bases between them. This CDR3 contains 15 residues. This CDR3 reads CAIKGSGTNTGELFF. Written as DNA, the CDR3 is TGTGCCATCAAGGGGTCTGGGACGAACACCGGGGAGCTGTTTTTT.

The CDR3 protein is CAKSRDGGQGDQPQHF. CDR3 DNA: TGTGCCAAATCCCGAGACGGCGGACAGGGCGACCAGCCCCAGCATTTT. The rearrangement uses TRBV15 and TRBJ1-5; 8 positions match TRBD1. CDR1 is LNHNV and CDR2 is YYDKDF in the germline V gene (reference sequence). The J segment lost 7 bases and the V segment lost 10 bases, leaving 18 bases of the junction unmatched. CDR3 length: 16 residues. The entire variable domain, with the rest obtained from reference TRBV15 and TRBJ1-5, is as follows: DAMVIQNPRYQVTQFGKPVTLSCSQTLNHNVMYWYQQKSSQAPKLLFHYYDKDFNNEADTPDNFQSRRPNTSFCFLDIRSPGLGDTAMYLCAKSRDGGQGDQPQHFGDGTRLSIL.

V is TRBV5-6 and J is TRBJ2-2; D perhaps matches TRBD2 (5 bases). Trimming shortened V by 2 bases and J by 7 bases, and 9 bases separated the two germline ends. There are 13 residues in the CDR3. CDR1 is SGHDT, CDR2 YYEEEE, per germline. The CDR3, as DNA: TGTGCCAGCAGCTTAGGGCGGGTCGGGGAGCTGTTTTTT. Amino acid sequence: CASSLGRVGELFF. The complete variable domain, with remaining parts taken from reference TRBV5-6 and TRBJ2-2, reads DAGVTQSPTHLIKTRGQQVTLRCSPKSGHDTVSWYQQALGQGPQFIFQYYEEEERQRGNFPDRFSGHQFPNYSSELNVNALLLGDSALYLCASSLGRVGELFFGEGSRLTVL.